This paragraph covers one T cell receptor beta chain sequence. Its antigen is currently not known. Base qualities are not at hand, and no much larger clone is one base apart. The CDR3, cysteine through phenylalanine, is 16 amino acids long. Of all the DNA, just the CDR3 is kept, 48 bases in frame from base 1. From a lookup of the germline V gene (reference sequence), CDR1 and CDR2 are LNHDA and SQIVND. Trimming takes 5 bases off V and 0 bases off J; junction bases not matched to a gene: 9. These data belong to a study of T cells in Graves' hyperthyroidism and ophthalmopathy (dated by TCRdb to about 2019). About the full investigation: Peripheral blood was sampled at the time of initial diagnosis, prior to any treatment. The paper describes TCR Vbeta CDR3 sequencing of about 140 peripheral blood samples, made up of 43 ophthalmopathy patients, around 73 hyperthyroidism patients and some 17 progressor patients. After blood sampling, hyperthyroidism patients were treated with methimazole at a starting dose of 30 mg daily, and ophthalmopathy patients were treated with high-dose intravenous methylprednisolone. An independent validation cohort of around 19 hyperthyroidism patients and 17 patients who later progressed to ophthalmopathy tested prospective prediction of ophthalmopathy. Thyroid tissue and blood T-cell repertoires from about six Graves' hyperthyroidism patients were also compared in the study. To identify TCR V-J signatures that set the groups apart, the researchers used a discovery cohort of 100 patients, made up of fewer than 50 with Graves' ophthalmopathy and some 55 with stable Graves' hyperthyroidism. For training and testing, the 100 or so patients in the discovery cohort were randomly divided in a 7:3 ratio. Results the study describes overall, beyond this receptor: Blood samples also contained most of the expanded thyroid clonotypes (frequency above 0.001), which suggests that blood repertoires may reflect thyroid immune responses. No statistical method was used to set the sample size in advance, and investigators knew the group allocation. During validation, the model predicted progression to ophthalmopathy a median of roughly six months ahead of onset, with approximately 71% sensitivity and around 72% specificity. A 13 V-J signature model separated ophthalmopathy from stable hyperthyroidism, with around 91% sensitivity and around 84% specificity in cross-validation and 80%/75% in testing.

Graves' hyperthyroidism was defined as stable when no progression to ophthalmopathy occurred over 18 months of follow-up. Hyperthyroidism patients were aged 18 to 65 years and newly diagnosed, with disease duration of less than 2 months. The study excluded patients with uncontrolled infections, other autoimmune diseases, pregnancy or lactation. Clinical symptoms, serum thyroxine and TRAb, thyroid ultrasound, and orbital computed tomography formed the basis for the diagnoses. Ficoll-Paque density gradient centrifugation was used to isolate PBMCs from about 10 ml of fresh peripheral blood. Trizol reagent was used to extract total RNA, and RNA quality was then checked on an Agilent 2100 Bioanalyzer. TCR beta CDR3 regions were amplified from RNA transcripts. For the first round of RT-PCR on the TCR CDR3, the HTBI primer set was used together with the Qiagen OneStep RT-PCR kit. The libraries were constructed in a second round of multiplex PCR and then size-selected and purified. Paired-end sequencing of the libraries was performed with 100 bp reads on an Illumina HiSeq2000. Per the authors' processing: SOAPnuke was used to process the raw data, with reads discarded if the reads contained adapters or uncalled bases, had a mean Phred below 15, or lacked an exact constant-primer or identifier match. COPE v1.2.5 was used to merge high-quality paired reads, and clonotypes were defined as unique nucleotide sequences. MiTCR v1.1 was used to align clonotypes to the IMGT TRBV, TRBD and TRBJ reference segments. The analysis was restricted to V-J combinations with a frequency above 0.0001, which together covered roughly 99% of the repertoires. The TCS score was defined as the ratio of F50 (clonal expansion) to E x V (chaos), calculated using BLOSUM62-based TCRdist between CDR3 peptides within each V-J. Welch's t-statistics and random forest reduced several hundred V-J features to around 14, which were used in a naive Bayes classifier (R e1071). Through fastp at Q25 and MiXCR, TCRdb rebuilt clones from the public reads, retaining in-frame beta chains. Rows are unified per CDR3 protein, each entry keeping the most common DNA and genes. What appears here as the V and J calls and clone size reflects TCRdb's work, not the paper's. This sample comprises approximately 590,000 distinct CDR3 sequences, around 14% of them detected only once. The ten largest account for under 8% of the sample.

Sequencing was carried out using blood. The V gene is TRBV19 and the J gene is TRBJ2-5, and TRBD1 matches 7 of the central bases. The receptor's source is a woman in her twenties or thirties with Graves' hyperthyroidism. The CDR3 region reads CASSHGQDPYQETQYF. The nucleotide sequence reads TGTGCCAGTAGTCACGGACAGGACCCGTACCAAGAGACCCAGTACTTC.